These 32 T cell receptor beta chains were sequenced from one sample in a study of blood T cell repertoires in COVID-19. Here immunoSEQ multiplex PCR was the method, and the copy in TCRdb shows in-frame clones only, minus some. This table has roughly 330,000 clones, approximately 88% appearing once. The sample consisted of peripheral blood. The receptors come from a man aged 18-30 years who had recovered from COVID-19.

The chain uses TRBV6-1 and TRBJ1-5; possible D gene TRBD1, 5 bases. CDR1 is MNHNS, CDR2 SASEGT, per germline. Trimming removed 1 base at V and 3 bases at J, with 10 bases between. The CDR3 length is 15 residues. CDR3 region: CASSEVDTHNQPQHF. The CDR3 DNA reads TGTGCCAGCAGTGAAGTGGACACTCACAATCAGCCCCAGCATTTT.

The V call is TRBV2, the J call TRBJ1-5; TRBD1 agrees at 8 bases. This CDR3 is built from 15 residues. Germline V CDR1 and CDR2: SNHLY, FYNNEI. V was pared by 4 bases and J by 0 bases, with 2 bases of the junction left unmatched. CDR3 in amino acids: CASSAGGYSNQPQHF. The CDR3, as DNA: TGTGCCAGCAGTGCAGGGGGCTATAGCAATCAGCCCCAGCATTTT.

The chain recombines TRBV19 with TRBJ2-1; the D gene is possibly TRBD1 (6 bases). The germline gives CDR1 LNHDA, CDR2 SQIVND (reference sequence). Trimming pared 5 bases from V and 8 bases from J, leaving 10 bases between. The CDR3 totals 12 residues. DNA of the CDR3: TGTGCCAGTAGTCCACAGGGACATGAGCAGTTCTTC. Translated, it gives CASSPQGHEQFF.

For the CDR3, the DNA is TGTGCCAGCAGCTTGGCTGGTGGGGGGGCGCGCGAGCAGTACTTC. Residues: CASSLAGGGAREQYF. The chain couples TRBV5-4 to TRBJ2-7, with a weak D call TRBD2 (7 bases). This CDR3 has 15 residues. V lost 0 bases and J lost 6, with 16 bases in between. The V gene's germline CDR1 is SGHNT and CDR2 YYREEE (reference sequence).

The rearrangement joins TRBV2 to TRBJ2-2; maybe TRBD1 (6 bases). Per the germline V gene, CDR1 is SNHLY and CDR2 is FYNNEI. The length of the CDR3 is 15 residues. V lost 5 bases to trimming and J lost 0 bases, with 10 bases between them. CDR3 DNA sequence: TGTGCCAGCAGTCGACAGGCGGCGAACACCGGGGAGCTGTTTTTT. This sequence encodes CASSRQAANTGELFF.

The chain joins TRBV9 to TRBJ1-5, with a tentative D call TRBD1 (5 bases). The germline V gene encodes CDR1 SGDLS and CDR2 YYNGEE. This CDR3 is built from 15 residues. The V end lost 0 bases, the J end lost 3 bases, and 10 bases lay between the germline ends. CDR3 sequence: CASSVGDRLNQPQHF. The CDR3 DNA sequence: TGTGCCAGCAGCGTAGGAGACAGACTCAATCAGCCCCAGCATTTT.

The rearrangement links TRBV6-5 to TRBJ2-7; tentatively, D is TRBD1 (6 bases). V gave up 1 base and J gave up 3 bases, with 13 bases separating them. The CDR3 has 15 amino acids. Germline CDR1 MNHEY, CDR2 SVGAGI. The CDR3 DNA is TGTGCCAGCAGTTACTTGGGGGCGGTTGGCTACGAGCAGTACTTC. Protein sequence: CASSYLGAVGYEQYF.

The V gene is TRBV5-4, the J gene TRBJ2-2, with D possibly matching TRBD1 (7 bases). Trimming took 1 base from V and 5 from J, leaving 12 bases between them. The CDR3 covers 15 residues. Germline V gene data show CDR1 as SGHNT and CDR2 as YYREEE (reference sequence). The CDR3 nucleotides read TGTGCCAGCAGCTTGATTGCGGGACAGACCGGGGAGCTGTTTTTT. Its translation: CASSLIAGQTGELFF.

The rearrangement uses TRBV25-1 and TRBJ2-1; D gene ambiguous. Germline CDR1 and CDR2: MGHDK and SYGVNS. V lost 7 bases, J lost 0 bases, and 7 bases lay in between. The length of the CDR3 is 13 residues. The CDR3 DNA reads TGTGCCAGCACCGGAGACTCCTACAATGAGCAGTTCTTC. Encoded protein: CASTGDSYNEQFF.

The J gene is TRBJ1-3, the V gene TRBV5-1; a possible D gene is TRBD1 (5 bases). The V end was cut by 4 bases, the J end by 3 bases, with 14 bases between. The CDR3 has 15 amino acids. Germline V CDR1 and CDR2: SGHRS, YFSETQ. Written as DNA, the CDR3 is TGCGCCAGCAGCCCAACAGGTTATAGTGGAAACACCATATATTTT. Translating it yields CASSPTGYSGNTIYF.

The CDR3 reads CSVEDGGDTEAFF. The DNA for the CDR3 is TGCAGCGTTGAAGACGGGGGAGACACTGAAGCTTTCTTT. The chain has TRBV29-1 and TRBJ1-1; D is perhaps TRBD1 (5 bases). The CDR3 is 13 amino acids. V lost 0 bases to trimming and J lost 3 bases, with 8 bases between them. Germline CDR1 reads SQVTM; CDR2 reads ANQGSEA.

The chain carries TRBV19 and TRBJ1-2; 7 bases agree with TRBD1. With V trimmed by 1 base and J by 4 bases, 6 bases remained unmatched. CDR1 and CDR2 (germline): LNHDA, SQIVND (reference sequence). The CDR3 extends over 15 amino acids. CDR3 protein: CASSIGGQSAYGYTF. For the CDR3, the DNA is TGTGCCAGTAGTATAGGGGGACAGTCGGCCTATGGCTACACCTTC.

The V gene is TRBV6-1, the J gene TRBJ2-5, with a possible D match to TRBD2 (5 bases). Trimming removed 2 bases at V and 2 bases at J, with 15 bases between. This CDR3 contains 16 residues. Per germline, CDR1 MNHNS and CDR2 SASEGT. CDR3 DNA sequence: TGTGCCAGCAGTGAAATGCAGAGCGGAGCGCAAGAGACCCAGTACTTC. Translated: CASSEMQSGAQETQYF.

This clone has just a few counts. The genes are TRBV2 and TRBJ2-2, with 14 positions matching TRBD2. This CDR3 has 13 residues. Germline CDR1 and CDR2: SNHLY and FYNNEI. The CDR3 reads CAGTSGSPGELFF. The CDR3 DNA sequence: TGTGCGGGGACTAGCGGGAGCCCCGGGGAGCTGTTTTTT.

The chain links TRBV6-5 to TRBJ2-2, with 9 bases lining up with TRBD1. The CDR3 loop spans 15 amino acids. The germline V gene has CDR1 MNHEY and CDR2 SVGAGI. With 6 bases clipped from V and 5 bases from J, the junction kept 7 bases outside the gene matches. The CDR3 DNA reads TGTGCCAGCAGCCCCAGGACAGGGGTGACCGGGGAGCTGTTTTTT. Residues: CASSPRTGVTGELFF.

A note on this clone: Additional DNA sequences in this sample encode the identical CDR3. The chain combines TRBV14 with TRBJ1-2; no firm D call. Trimming took off 1 base at V and 2 bases at J, with 5 bases between the two ends. The germline V gene encodes CDR1 SGHDN and CDR2 FVKESK. The length of the CDR3 is 13 residues. The CDR3 DNA follows: TGTGCCAGCAGCCAAGGAGCCAACTATGGCTACACCTTC. Its translation: CASSQGANYGYTF.

The genes are TRBV2 and TRBJ1-4; TRBD1 agrees at 9 bases. The junction had 7 bases not matched to a gene; V was cut back by 7 bases and J by 7 bases. In germline, CDR1 is SNHLY, CDR2 FYNNEI. This CDR3 has 14 amino acids. The CDR3 DNA follows: TGTGCCAGCAATCCGGGACAGGGTGGTGAAAAACTGTTTTTT. Translation: CASNPGQGGEKLFF.

This chain links TRBV7-9 with TRBJ2-7; 11 nucleotides align to TRBD1. This CDR3 is built from 17 residues. Germline V CDR1 and CDR2: SEHNR, FQNEAQ (reference sequence). V was clipped by 5 bases and J by 2 bases; unmatched bases: 11. The CDR3 nucleotides are TGTGCCAGCAGCCCGGGGACAGGGGGTAGGGGGACCTACGAGCAGTACTTC. Its protein is CASSPGTGGRGTYEQYF.

The gene calls are TRBV27 and TRBJ2-7, with 9 bases aligning to TRBD2. J was trimmed by 2 bases and V by 0 bases; bases with no gene match: 5. The CDR3 extends over 16 amino acids. Per germline, CDR1 MNHEY and CDR2 SMNVEV (reference sequence). The CDR3 nucleotides are TGTGCCAGCAGTTTATCAGGCGCGGGGGGGGCCTACGAGCAGTACTTC. This sequence encodes CASSLSGAGGAYEQYF.

This chain joins TRBV9 and TRBJ2-3; 9 bases map to TRBD2. The CDR3 loop spans 17 amino acids. Germline CDR1 and CDR2: SGDLS and YYNGEE. Trimming removed 0 bases from V and 2 bases from J; junction bases left unmatched: 7. The CDR3 coding sequence is TGTGCCAGCAGCGTAGCTTGGATAGCGGGGGACACAGATACGCAGTATTTT. Protein product: CASSVAWIAGDTDTQYF.

The chain has TRBV5-1 and TRBJ2-1, with D possibly being TRBD2 (5 bases). Germline CDR1 and CDR2: SGHRS and YFSETQ. This CDR3 region has 16 residues. V was pared by 0 bases and J by 1 base, with 11 bases between. The CDR3 nucleotides are TGCGCCAGCAGCTTGGAGCCGGGGAGATCCTACAATGAGCAGTTCTTC. Its translation is CASSLEPGRSYNEQFF. Supplemented by reference TRBV5-1 and TRBJ2-1, the full variable domain reads KAGVTQTPRYLIKTRGQQVTLSCSPISGHRSVSWYQQTPGQGLQFLFEYFSETQRNKGNFPGRFSGRQFSNSRSEMNVSTLELGDSALYLCASSLEPGRSYNEQFFGPGTRLTVL.

The chain is built from TRBV4-2 and TRBJ1-3, with 8 bases lining up with TRBD1. Germline CDR1 LGHNA, CDR2 YNFKEQ. The CDR3 loop spans 18 amino acids. Trimming took 2 bases from V and 3 from J; bases not matched to a gene: 12. DNA for the CDR3: TGTGCCAGCAGCCAACGATTCGCAGGGACAGGTATTGGAAACACCATATATTTT. This gives the protein CASSQRFAGTGIGNTIYF.

V usage is TRBV5-1 and J usage is TRBJ2-5; 7 bases align to TRBD2. Germline CDR1 reads SGHRS; CDR2 reads YFSETQ. V dropped 4 bases and J dropped 2; count of bases not matched to a gene: 8. This CDR3 contains 15 residues. The CDR3 bases are TGCGCCAGCAGCGCAAGACTAGCCTATCAAGAGACCCAGTACTTC. It codes for CASSARLAYQETQYF.

This chain links TRBV19 with TRBJ2-6, with a weak D call TRBD2 (6 bases). From germline, CDR1 is LNHDA and CDR2 SQIVND (reference sequence). V dropped 7 bases and J dropped 3 bases, with 16 bases sitting between them. CDR3 length: 16 amino acids. The CDR3 DNA follows: TGTGCCAGTACAGGAAGGGGAGGTATTGGGGCCAACGTCCTGACTTTC. Translating gives CASTGRGGIGANVLTF.

This clone is a singleton in its sample. The chain links TRBV7-8 to TRBJ1-5; 10 nucleotides line up with TRBD1. The CDR3 consists of 14 residues. With V trimmed by 6 bases and J by 7 bases, 6 bases remained unmatched. Germline CDR1 reads SGHVS; CDR2 reads FQNEAQ. The CDR3, as DNA: TGTGCCAGCAGACTCCGGGACAGGGGACAGCCCCAGCATTTT. Its translation is CASRLRDRGQPQHF.

The rearrangement links TRBV10-1 to TRBJ1-1; 7 nucleotides align to TRBD1. This CDR3 has 14 residues. Trimming at V came to 5 bases and at J to 2 bases, leaving 5 bases not matched to a gene. CDR1 WNHNN and CDR2 SYGVQD come from the germline V gene (reference sequence). CDR3 amino acids: CASSNGTANTEAFF. CDR3 DNA sequence: TGCGCCAGCAGTAATGGGACAGCTAACACTGAAGCTTTCTTT.

This rearrangement joins TRBV14 to TRBJ2-1; 9 bases match TRBD2. The CDR3 totals 17 residues. Unmatched junction bases numbered 11, after V lost 3 bases and J lost 5 bases. Looked up from germline, CDR1 is SGHDN and CDR2 is FVKESK. The CDR3 protein is CASSQYTIAGDDNEQFF. The CDR3 DNA follows: TGTGCCAGCAGCCAGTATACTATAGCGGGGGACGACAATGAGCAGTTCTTC.

The gene calls are TRBV7-2 and TRBJ1-4; D unresolved. Germline CDR1 reads SGHTA; CDR2 reads FQGNSA. V was trimmed by 2 bases and J by 0 bases, leaving 10 bases between them. The CDR3 totals 16 residues. CDR3 residues: CASSLRPGSTNEKLFF. CDR3 in DNA: TGTGCCAGCAGCTTAAGGCCAGGCTCAACTAATGAAAAACTGTTTTTT.

There are many counts of this clone. This rearrangement joins TRBV4-1 to TRBJ1-1; 8 bases match TRBD1. The CDR3 spans 12 residues. The V gene end was trimmed by 8 bases and the J gene end by 7 bases; junction bases not matched to a gene: 6. CDR1 and CDR2 from the germline V gene are MGHRA and YSYEKL. The CDR3 sequence: CASAQGAYEAFF. In DNA, the CDR3 is TGCGCCAGCGCGCAGGGGGCCTATGAAGCTTTCTTT.

V gene TRBV19 combines with J gene TRBJ1-5; 10 bases agree with TRBD1. From germline, CDR1 is LNHDA and CDR2 SQIVND (reference sequence). The CDR3 loop spans 21 amino acids. With 4 bases clipped from V and 0 bases from J, the junction kept 18 bases outside the gene matches. The CDR3 DNA sequence: TGTGCCAGTAGTAGGGGGAGACTAGGGACAGGGGTCGCACCTAGCAATCAGCCCCAGCATTTT. Its protein product is CASSRGRLGTGVAPSNQPQHF.

The gene calls are TRBV4-3 and TRBJ1-1; the match to TRBD1 covers 11 bases. Germline loops: CDR1 LGHNA, CDR2 YSLEER. This CDR3 is built from 15 residues. The ends lost 1 base at V and 5 bases at J; junction bases unmatched: 3. The CDR3 here is CASSQGRDRGTEAFF. CDR3 nucleotide sequence: TGCGCCAGCAGCCAAGGAAGGGACAGGGGGACTGAAGCTTTCTTT.

The chain links TRBV29-1 to TRBJ2-3; TRBD1 is a possible D gene (5 bases). Germline V gene data show CDR1 as SQVTM and CDR2 as ANQGSEA. The length of the CDR3 is 13 residues. Trimming pared 7 bases from V and 9 bases from J, leaving 20 bases between. CDR3 protein: CSAQPREGVTQYF. DNA of the CDR3: TGCAGCGCCCAACCCAGGGAAGGGGTCACGCAGTATTTT.